This T cell receptor (beta chain) appears in the sequencing data of a study of T cell changes during pregnancy in multiple sclerosis. Clones were read by immunoSEQ multiplex PCR, and TCRdb kept only the in-frame ones, dropping some. The table records 75,000 to 90,000 clones, just over 90% of them present only once. This CDR3 is 16 amino acids long. The ends were cut back, 6 bases at V and 0 bases at J, with 16 bases in the middle. Germline V gives CDR1 SGDLS, CDR2 YYNGEE. The clonotype originates from a female donor with multiple sclerosis, enrolled in a pregnancy study. This material consisted of CD4+ T cells from peripheral blood mononuclear cells, taken before pregnancy. The chain links TRBV9 to TRBJ1-3; no reliable D call. CDR3 DNA: TGTGCCAGCACAAGCGGGTACGGGGACTCTGGAAACACCATATATTTT. It specifies CASTSGYGDSGNTIYF.